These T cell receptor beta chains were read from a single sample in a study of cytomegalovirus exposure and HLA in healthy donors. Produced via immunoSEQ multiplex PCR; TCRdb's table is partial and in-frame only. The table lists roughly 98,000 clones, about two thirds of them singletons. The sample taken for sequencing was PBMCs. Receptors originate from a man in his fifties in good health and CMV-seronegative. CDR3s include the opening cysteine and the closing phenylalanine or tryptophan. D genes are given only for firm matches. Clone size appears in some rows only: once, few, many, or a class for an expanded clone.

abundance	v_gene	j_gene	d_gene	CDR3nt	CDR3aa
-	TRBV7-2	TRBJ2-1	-	TGTGCCAGCAGCTTAGGTGCGGGGAGAAAGGATGAGCAGTTCTTC	CASSLGAGRKDEQFF
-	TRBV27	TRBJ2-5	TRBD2	TGTGCCAGCACCTCGGGGGGCGGGAGGAAGACCCAGTACTTC	CASTSGGGRKTQYF
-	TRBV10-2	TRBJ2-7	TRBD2	TGCGCCAGCAGTGTAGCAGGACTAGACTGGGGGGAGCAGTACTTC	CASSVAGLDWGEQYF
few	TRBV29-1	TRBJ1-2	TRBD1	TGCAGCGTTCCCAGACAGGGGACACATTATGGCTACACCTTC	CSVPRQGTHYGYTF
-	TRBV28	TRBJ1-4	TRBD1	TGTGCCAGCAGTTTGGGACAGCATGAAAAACTGTTTTTT	CASSLGQHEKLFF
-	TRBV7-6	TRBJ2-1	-	TGTGCCAGCAGCTTAGCCAGGGGCTACAATGAGCAGTTCTTC	CASSLARGYNEQFF
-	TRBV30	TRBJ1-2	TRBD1	TGTGCCTGGAGTGTAAGGGACAGGGGTGGCTACACCTTC	CAWSVRDRGGYTF
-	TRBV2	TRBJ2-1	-	TGTGCCAGCAGTGACTTAGCCTACAATGAGCAGTTCTTC	CASSDLAYNEQFF
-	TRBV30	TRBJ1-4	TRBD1	TGTGCTTTTCAGGGGGGTCATAATGAAAAACTGTTTTTT	CAFQGGHNEKLFF
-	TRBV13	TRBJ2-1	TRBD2	TGTGCCAGCAGCTTAGGCCTAGGAGGCGGGAGAAAAGACAATGAGCAGTTCTTC	CASSLGLGGGRKDNEQFF
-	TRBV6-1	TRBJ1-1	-	TGTGCCAGCAGTGAACCTCAGGATTCTGAAGCTTTCTTT	CASSEPQDSEAFF
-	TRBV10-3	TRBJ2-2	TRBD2	TGTGCCATCAGTGAGTCTAGCGGGGTTAACACCGGGGAGCTGTTTTTT	CAISESSGVNTGELFF
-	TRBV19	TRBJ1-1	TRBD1	TGTGCCAGTACCCGGACAGGAAATGGGAACACCGAAGCTTTCTTT	CASTRTGNGNTEAFF
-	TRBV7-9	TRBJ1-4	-	TGTGCCAGCAGCTTAGCGTTATTCAGGGGAGAAAAACTGTTTTTT	CASSLALFRGEKLFF
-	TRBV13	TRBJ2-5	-	TGTGCCAGCAGCTTACCAATCGCGGAAGAGACCCAGTACTTC	CASSLPIAEETQYF
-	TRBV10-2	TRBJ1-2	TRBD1	TGCGCCAGCGGAGGGGGACAGGGGCTTTCTACCGGCTACACCTTC	CASGGGQGLSTGYTF
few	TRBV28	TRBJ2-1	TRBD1	TGTGCCAGCAGTTCCCCGGGACAGGGGATACGGGGTGAGCAGTTCTTC	CASSSPGQGIRGEQFF
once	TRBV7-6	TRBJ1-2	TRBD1	TGTGCCAGCAGCTTAGGGACAGGGGGAGCTGGCTACACCTTC	CASSLGTGGAGYTF
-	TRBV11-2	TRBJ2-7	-	TGTGCCAGCAGCTTAGTAAGGGGGGGACCGTCCCACGAGCAGTACTTC	CASSLVRGGPSHEQYF
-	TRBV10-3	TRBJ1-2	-	TGTGCCATCAGTGACCGGAGGAGGGAATTTAACTATGGCTACACCTTC	CAISDRRREFNYGYTF
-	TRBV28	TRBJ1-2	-	TGTGCCAGCAGTTACGCGGGGCAGTTCTCTGGCTACACCTTC	CASSYAGQFSGYTF
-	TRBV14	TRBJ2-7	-	TGTGCCAGCAGCCTAGCCGGGGTAGGCGGGCAGTACTTC	CASSLAGVGGQYF
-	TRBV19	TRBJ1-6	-	TGTGCCAGTACCGAAGGACAGTGGGTTAATTCACCCCTCCACTTT	CASTEGQWVNSPLHF
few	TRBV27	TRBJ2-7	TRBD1	TGTGCCAGCAGAGGACAGGGCGGGATAGGCGAGCAGTACTTC	CASRGQGGIGEQYF
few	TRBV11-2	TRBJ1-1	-	TGTGCCAGCAGCCCAGTGGGATGGGAGTACCAACGGAGTAACACTGAAGCTTTCTTT	CASSPVGWEYQRSNTEAFF
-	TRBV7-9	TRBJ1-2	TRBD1	TGTGCCAGCAGCTTATCTTCGACAGGGCTCTATGGCTACACCTTC	CASSLSSTGLYGYTF
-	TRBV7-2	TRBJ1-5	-	TGTGCCAGCAGAACAGACGTCCTACTGAGCAATCAGCCCCAGCATTTT	CASRTDVLLSNQPQHF
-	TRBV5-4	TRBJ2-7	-	TGTGCCAGCAGCTTGGATATCGGGAGACCCTACGAGCAGTACTTC	CASSLDIGRPYEQYF
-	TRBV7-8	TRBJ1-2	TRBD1	TGTGCCAGCAGCTTAGGGAGAAGGGGGCGTAACTATGGCTACACCTTC	CASSLGRRGRNYGYTF
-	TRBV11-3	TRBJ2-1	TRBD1	TGTGCCAGCAGCTTAATAGGGACAGGGGACGACAATGAGCAGTTCTTC	CASSLIGTGDDNEQFF
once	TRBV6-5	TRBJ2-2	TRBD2	TGTGCCAGCAGTTACGGGACTAGCTTCGGGGAGCTGTTTTTT	CASSYGTSFGELFF
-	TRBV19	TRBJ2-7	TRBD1	TGTGCCAGTAGTAGGGACAGGGATACCTACGAGCAGTACTTC	CASSRDRDTYEQYF
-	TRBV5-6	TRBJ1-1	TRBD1	TGTGCCAGCAGCCCCGCCCCGGGACAGGGGGGACCTGAAGCTTTCTTT	CASSPAPGQGGPEAFF
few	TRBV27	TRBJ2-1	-	TGTGCCAGCTCCCTCCAGGGAACCCAGTTCTTC	CASSLQGTQFF
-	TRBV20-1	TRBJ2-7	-	TGCAGTGCTAGACCGGGTTACGAGCAGTACTTC	CSARPGYEQYF
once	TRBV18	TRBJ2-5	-	TGTGCCAGCTCACCGAATGAAATTTCTACGGGGGAGACCCAGTACTTC	CASSPNEISTGETQYF
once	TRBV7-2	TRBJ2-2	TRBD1	TGTGCCAGCAGCCCTCGGACAGGAGTCACCGGGGAGCTGTTTTTT	CASSPRTGVTGELFF
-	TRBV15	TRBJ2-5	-	TGTGCCACCAGGACGGCGGGACAAGAGACCCAGTACTTC	CATRTAGQETQYF
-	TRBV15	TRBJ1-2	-	TGTGCCACCAGCAGAGGGGGCGCCCCGGGCTATGGCTACACCTTC	CATSRGGAPGYGYTF
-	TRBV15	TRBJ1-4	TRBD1	TGTGCCACCAGCAGAGAGAAGGGGGCGCGGGAAAAACTGTTTTTT	CATSREKGAREKLFF
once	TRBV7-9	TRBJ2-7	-	TGTGCCAGCAGGCTTGGGGGGACCCCCTACGAGCAGTACTTC	CASRLGGTPYEQYF
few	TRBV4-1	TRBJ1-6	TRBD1	TGCGCCAGCAGCCAAGTACCCTACAGGGGGCCTTCACCCCTCCACTTT	CASSQVPYRGPSPLHF
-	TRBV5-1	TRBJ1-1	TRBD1	TGCGCCAGCAGCCAGAGGACAGGGGGAGGAACTGAAGCTTTCTTT	CASSQRTGGGTEAFF
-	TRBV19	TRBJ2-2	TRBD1	TGTGCCAGTAGTGCGACAGGGCTGTCCGCCGGGGAGCTGTTTTTT	CASSATGLSAGELFF